Listed below are T cell receptor beta chains from one sample, sequenced in a study of beta chain features in type 1 diabetes. Some clones are missing from TCRdb's copy, which holds only in-frame ones; the method was immunoSEQ multiplex PCR. There are more than 250,000 clones in the sample; about a fifth occur only once, and less than 0.035% lies in the top ten. Specimen: naive CD4+ T cells from blood. These receptors all stem from a woman between 35 and 50 years old with type 1 diabetes. CDR3s include the opening cysteine and the closing phenylalanine or tryptophan. A D gene is named only where the DNA matches it firmly. Expanded clones are given a class, and other clones once, few, many or no size at all.

TRBV5-1	NA	TRBJ1-2	NA	TGCGCCAGCAGCCCGGCAAGATCGACAGACCACTATGGCTACACCTTC	CASSPARSTDHYGYTF
TRBV29-1	TRBD1	TRBJ1-2	NA	TGCAGCGTTGAACCCGGGACAGATGGCTACACCTTC	CSVEPGTDGYTF
TRBV7-6	TRBD1	TRBJ1-5	NA	TGTGCCAGCAGCCCCGACAGGGCTTCACCTCAGCCCCAGCATTTT	CASSPDRASPQPQHF
TRBV5-6	TRBD1	TRBJ1-6	NA	TGTGCCAGCAGCGCCCCGGGACAGGGGAATTCACCCCTCCACTTT	CASSAPGQGNSPLHF
TRBV7-3	TRBD1	TRBJ1-2	once	TGTGCCAGCAGCTTGGGACAGGGGATAGGTGGCTACACCTTC	CASSLGQGIGGYTF
TRBV7-2	NA	TRBJ2-3	NA	TGTGCCAGCAGCTTACCCCGAGCAGATACGCAGTATTTT	CASSLPRADTQYF
TRBV18	NA	TRBJ1-2	few	TGTGCCAGCTCACCAAACAGGGAAGGGTATGGCTACACCTTC	CASSPNREGYGYTF
TRBV5-4	TRBD2	TRBJ2-1	few	TGTGCCAGCAGCTTAATGGTGGGACCGCTAGCGGCTAATGAGCAGTTCTTC	CASSLMVGPLAANEQFF
TRBV28	NA	TRBJ1-2	NA	TGTGCCAGCAGCCAGACAGGCTATGGCTACACCTTC	CASSQTGYGYTF
TRBV9	NA	TRBJ1-6	few	TGTGCCAGCAGCGCGAGGATGAATTCACCCCTCCACTTT	CASSARMNSPLHF
TRBV11-2	NA	TRBJ1-1	few	TGTGCCAGCAGCTTCCCCCGGTTGAGTCGGAACACTGAAGCTTTCTTT	CASSFPRLSRNTEAFF
TRBV9	NA	TRBJ2-3	NA	TGTGCCAGCAGCGTAGTCGGGGAGTTGGGAGATACGCAGTATTTT	CASSVVGELGDTQYF
TRBV4-3	NA	TRBJ2-3	NA	TGCGCCAGCAGCCAAGCAGGGCCCACCGGTCAGGCGCAGTATTTT	CASSQAGPTGQAQYF
TRBV7-2	TRBD2	TRBJ2-1	few	TGTGCCAGCAGCCCCTGGACTAGCGGGAGGACGGGCAATGAGCAGTTCTTC	CASSPWTSGRTGNEQFF
TRBV4-3	TRBD1	TRBJ2-5	NA	TGCGCCAGCAGCCGGGACAGGGAAGAGACCCAGTACTTC	CASSRDREETQYF